Here is one T cell receptor beta chain with its context. Its target is unknown. Given a much more abundant clone one base away, this may be a read error. Amplified TCR beta CDR3 regions derived from RNA transcripts. RT-PCR in the first round (using the HTBI primer set) targeted the TCR CDR3. TCRdb passed the multiplex PCR reads through MiXCR, listing each CDR3 protein once. This table has over 400,000 distinct CDR3 sequences, 20% to 25% appearing once. The CDR3 sequence is 13 residues long. CDR1 is SGHRS and CDR2 is YFSETQ in the germline V gene. These data are taken from a study of T cells in Graves' hyperthyroidism and ophthalmopathy. Study results and caveats: The model identified upcoming ophthalmopathy a median about 7.1 months ahead of onset.

The J gene is TRBJ1-1, the V gene TRBV5-1, with D possibly TRBD1 on 6 matching bases. Source material: blood. The sequence came from a woman aged 70-85 years with Graves' ophthalmopathy. CDR3 protein: CASSATGSTGAFF. In DNA form, the CDR3 reads TGCGCCAGCAGCGCTACAGGGTCCACTGGAGCTTTCTTT.